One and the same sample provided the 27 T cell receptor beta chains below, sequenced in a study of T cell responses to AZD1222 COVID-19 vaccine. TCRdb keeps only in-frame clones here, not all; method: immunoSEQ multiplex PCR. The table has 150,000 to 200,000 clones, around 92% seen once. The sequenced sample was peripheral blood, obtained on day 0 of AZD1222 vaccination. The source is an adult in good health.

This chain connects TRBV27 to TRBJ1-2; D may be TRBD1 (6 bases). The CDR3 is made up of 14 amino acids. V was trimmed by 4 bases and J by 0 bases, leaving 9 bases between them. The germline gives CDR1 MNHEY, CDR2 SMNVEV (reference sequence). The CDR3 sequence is CASSWQGTNYGYTF. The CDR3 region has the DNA TGTGCCAGCAGTTGGCAGGGGACTAACTATGGCTACACCTTC.

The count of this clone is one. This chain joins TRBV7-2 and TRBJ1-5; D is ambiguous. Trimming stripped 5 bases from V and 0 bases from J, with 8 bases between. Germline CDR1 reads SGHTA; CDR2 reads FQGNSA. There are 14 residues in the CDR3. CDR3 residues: CASSDGYSNQPQHF. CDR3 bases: TGTGCCAGCAGCGATGGCTATAGCAATCAGCCCCAGCATTTT. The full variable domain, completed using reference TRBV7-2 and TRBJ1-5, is GAGVSQSPSNKVTEKGKDVELRCDPISGHTALYWYRQSLGQGLEFLIYFQGNSAPDKSGLPSDRFSAERTGGSVSTLTIQRTQQEDSAVYLCASSDGYSNQPQHFGDGTRLSIL.

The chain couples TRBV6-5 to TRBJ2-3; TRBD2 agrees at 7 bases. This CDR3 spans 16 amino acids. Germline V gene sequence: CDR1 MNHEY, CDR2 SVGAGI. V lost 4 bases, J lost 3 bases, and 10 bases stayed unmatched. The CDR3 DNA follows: TGTGCCAGCAGTTCTTGGGGGGGGGAAAGTACAGATACGCAGTATTTT. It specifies CASSSWGGESTDTQYF.

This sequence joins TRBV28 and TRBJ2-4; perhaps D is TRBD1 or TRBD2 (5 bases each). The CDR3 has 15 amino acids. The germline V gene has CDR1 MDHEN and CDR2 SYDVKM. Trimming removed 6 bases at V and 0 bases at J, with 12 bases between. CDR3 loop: CASSGAELAKNIQYF. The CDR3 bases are TGTGCCAGCAGCGGGGCAGAACTAGCCAAAAACATTCAGTACTTC.

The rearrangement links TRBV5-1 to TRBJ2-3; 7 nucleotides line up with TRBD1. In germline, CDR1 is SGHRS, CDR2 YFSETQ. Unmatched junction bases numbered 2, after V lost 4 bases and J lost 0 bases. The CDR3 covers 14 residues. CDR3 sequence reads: CASSPGQSTDTQYF. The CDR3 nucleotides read TGCGCCAGCAGCCCGGGACAGAGCACAGATACGCAGTATTTT.

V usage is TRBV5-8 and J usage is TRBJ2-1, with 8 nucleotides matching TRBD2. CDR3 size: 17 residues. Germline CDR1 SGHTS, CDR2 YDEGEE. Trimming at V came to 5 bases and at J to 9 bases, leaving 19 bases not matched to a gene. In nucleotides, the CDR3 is TGTGCCAGCAGTCCCATCGGGGGGGCGACCTCAAGCGGTGAGCAGTTCTTC. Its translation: CASSPIGGATSSGEQFF.

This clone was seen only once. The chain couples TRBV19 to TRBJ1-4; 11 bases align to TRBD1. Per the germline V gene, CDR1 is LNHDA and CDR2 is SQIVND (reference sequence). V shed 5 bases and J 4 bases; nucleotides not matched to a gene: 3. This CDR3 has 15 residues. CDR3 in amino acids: CASSGGQGVNEKLFF. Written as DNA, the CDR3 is TGTGCCAGTAGTGGGGGACAGGGGGTTAATGAAAAACTGTTTTTT.

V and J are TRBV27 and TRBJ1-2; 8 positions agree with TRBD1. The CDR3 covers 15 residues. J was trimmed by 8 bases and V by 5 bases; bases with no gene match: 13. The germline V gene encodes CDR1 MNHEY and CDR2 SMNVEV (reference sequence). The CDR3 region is CASSPSTGGQSGYTF. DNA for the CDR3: TGTGCCAGCAGTCCGTCAACAGGGGGTCAGTCGGGCTACACCTTC.

CDR3 loop: CSTGDRQNTEAFF. The CDR3 nucleotides read TGCAGCACGGGAGACAGACAGAACACTGAAGCTTTCTTT. The rearrangement links TRBV29-1 to TRBJ1-1; TRBD1 is a possible D gene (5 bases). CDR3 size: 13 residues. V was trimmed by 8 bases and J by 1 base, leaving 14 bases between them. CDR1 SQVTM and CDR2 ANQGSEA come from the germline V gene.

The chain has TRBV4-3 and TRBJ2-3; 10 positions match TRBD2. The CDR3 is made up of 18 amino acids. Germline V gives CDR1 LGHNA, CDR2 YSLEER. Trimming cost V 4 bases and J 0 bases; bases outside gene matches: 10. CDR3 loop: CASSLTVAGGASTDTQYF. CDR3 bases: TGCGCCAGCAGCCTGACAGTAGCGGGGGGAGCTAGCACAGATACGCAGTATTTT.

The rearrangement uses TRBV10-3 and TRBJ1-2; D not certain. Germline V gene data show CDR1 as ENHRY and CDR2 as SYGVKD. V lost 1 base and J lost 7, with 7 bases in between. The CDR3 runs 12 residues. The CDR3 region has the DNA TGTGCCATCAGTGAGTGGGTACGTGGCTACACCTTC. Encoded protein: CAISEWVRGYTF.

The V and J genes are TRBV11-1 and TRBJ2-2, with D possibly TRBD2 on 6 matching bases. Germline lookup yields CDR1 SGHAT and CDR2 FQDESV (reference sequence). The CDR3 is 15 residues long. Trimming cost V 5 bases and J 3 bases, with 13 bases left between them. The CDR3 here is CASSPRERDTGELFF. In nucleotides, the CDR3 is TGTGCCAGCAGCCCCCGGGAGCGCGACACCGGGGAGCTGTTTTTT.

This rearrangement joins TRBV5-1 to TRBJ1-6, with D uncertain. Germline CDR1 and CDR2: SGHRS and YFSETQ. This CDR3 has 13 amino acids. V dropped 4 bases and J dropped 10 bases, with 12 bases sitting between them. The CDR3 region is CASSLSLRSPLHF. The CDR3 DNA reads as TGCGCCAGCAGCCTATCATTGAGGTCACCCCTCCACTTT.

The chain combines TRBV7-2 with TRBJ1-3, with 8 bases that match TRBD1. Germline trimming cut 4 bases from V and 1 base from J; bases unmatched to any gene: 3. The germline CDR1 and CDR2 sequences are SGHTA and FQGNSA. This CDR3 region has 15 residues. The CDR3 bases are TGTGCCAGCAGCTCCTACAGGGGGTCTGGAAACACCATATATTTT. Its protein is CASSSYRGSGNTIYF.

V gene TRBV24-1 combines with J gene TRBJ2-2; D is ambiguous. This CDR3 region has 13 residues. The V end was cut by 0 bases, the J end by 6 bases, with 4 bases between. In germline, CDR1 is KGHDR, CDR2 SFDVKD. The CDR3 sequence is CATSDLSAGELFF. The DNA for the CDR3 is TGTGCCACCAGTGATTTGTCAGCCGGGGAGCTGTTTTTT.

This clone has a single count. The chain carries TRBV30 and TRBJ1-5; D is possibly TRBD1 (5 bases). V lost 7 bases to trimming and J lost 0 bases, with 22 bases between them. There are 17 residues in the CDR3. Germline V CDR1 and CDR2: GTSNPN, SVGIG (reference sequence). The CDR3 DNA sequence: TGTGCCTTCGCGACGGGACTGCTGGCCTATAGCAATCAGCCCCAGCATTTT. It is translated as CAFATGLLAYSNQPQHF. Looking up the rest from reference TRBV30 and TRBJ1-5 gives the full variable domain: SQTIHQWPATLVQPVGSPLSLECTVEGTSNPNLYWYRQAAGRGLQLLFYSVGIGQISSEVPQNLSASRPQDRQFILSSKKLLLSDSGFYLCAFATGLLAYSNQPQHFGDGTRLSIL.

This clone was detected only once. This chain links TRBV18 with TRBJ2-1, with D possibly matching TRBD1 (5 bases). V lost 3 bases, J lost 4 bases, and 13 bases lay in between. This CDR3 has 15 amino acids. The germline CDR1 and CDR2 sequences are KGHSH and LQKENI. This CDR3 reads CASSPLPTAYNEQFF. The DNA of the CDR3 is TGTGCCAGCTCACCCCTCCCGACAGCATACAATGAGCAGTTCTTC. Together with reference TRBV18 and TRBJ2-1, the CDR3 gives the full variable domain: NAGVMQNPRHLVRRRGQEARLRCSPMKGHSHVYWYRQLPEEGLKFMVYLQKENIIDESGMPKERFSAEFPKEGPSILRIQQVVRGDSAAYFCASSPLPTAYNEQFFGPGTRLTVL.

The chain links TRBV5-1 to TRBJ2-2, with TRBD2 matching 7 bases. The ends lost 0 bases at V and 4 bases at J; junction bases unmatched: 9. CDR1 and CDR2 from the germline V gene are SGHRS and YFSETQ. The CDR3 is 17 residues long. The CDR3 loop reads CASSLAIAGARTGELFF. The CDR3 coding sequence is TGCGCCAGCAGCTTGGCCATTGCGGGAGCTCGCACCGGGGAGCTGTTTTTT.

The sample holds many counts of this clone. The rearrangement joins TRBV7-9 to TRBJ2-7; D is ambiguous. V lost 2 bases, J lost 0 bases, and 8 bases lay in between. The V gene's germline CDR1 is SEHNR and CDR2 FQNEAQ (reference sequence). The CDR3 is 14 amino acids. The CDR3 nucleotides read TGTGCCAGCAGCTTACCTACAGACTCCTACGAGCAGTACTTC. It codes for CASSLPTDSYEQYF.

In DNA, the CDR3 is TGTGCCAGCAGCCCTCCACCCTCTCCGAACACCGGGGAGCTGTTTTTT. This encodes CASSPPPSPNTGELFF. J is TRBJ2-2 and V is TRBV7-8, with D unresolved. Germline V gene data show CDR1 as SGHVS and CDR2 as FQNEAQ. Trimming took 5 bases from V and 0 from J, leaving 13 bases between them. CDR3 length equals 16 residues.

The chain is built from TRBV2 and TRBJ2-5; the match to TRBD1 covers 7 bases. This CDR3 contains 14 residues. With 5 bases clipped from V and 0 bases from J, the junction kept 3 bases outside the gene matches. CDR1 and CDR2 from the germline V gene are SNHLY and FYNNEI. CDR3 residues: CASSLDRNQETQYF. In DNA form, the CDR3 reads TGTGCCAGCAGTCTGGACAGGAACCAAGAGACCCAGTACTTC.

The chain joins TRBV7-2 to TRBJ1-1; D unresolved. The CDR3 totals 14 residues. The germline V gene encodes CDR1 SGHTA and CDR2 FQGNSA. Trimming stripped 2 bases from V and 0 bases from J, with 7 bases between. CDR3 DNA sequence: TGTGCCAGCAGCTTACGGTCCATGAACACTGAAGCTTTCTTT. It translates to CASSLRSMNTEAFF.

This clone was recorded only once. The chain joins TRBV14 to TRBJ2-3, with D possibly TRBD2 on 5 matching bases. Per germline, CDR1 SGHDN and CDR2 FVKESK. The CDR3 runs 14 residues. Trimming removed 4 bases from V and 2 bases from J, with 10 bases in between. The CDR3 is CASSLPGDTDTQYF. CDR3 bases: TGTGCCAGCAGCCTGCCCGGGGACACAGATACGCAGTATTTT.

CDR3: CASSGTVETQYF. The CDR3 DNA follows: TGTGCCAGCAGCGGAACAGTGGAGACCCAGTACTTC. The V and J genes are TRBV3-1 (or the pseudogene TRBV3-2) and TRBJ2-5, with D unclear. This CDR3 contains 12 residues. The V gene lost 5 bases and the J gene lost 5 bases, with 9 bases spanning the gap. Germline CDR1 LGHDT, CDR2 YNNKEL (reference sequence).

CDR3 DNA sequence: TGTGCCAGTAGAACAGGGGCGGAGACCGGGGAGCTGTTTTTT. Its protein is CASRTGAETGELFF. This chain links TRBV27 with TRBJ2-2; 7 nucleotides align to TRBD1. CDR3 size: 14 residues. Germline CDR1 and CDR2: MNHEY and SMNVEV (reference sequence). The V segment lost 9 bases and the J segment 5 bases; nucleotides outside the gene matches: 9.

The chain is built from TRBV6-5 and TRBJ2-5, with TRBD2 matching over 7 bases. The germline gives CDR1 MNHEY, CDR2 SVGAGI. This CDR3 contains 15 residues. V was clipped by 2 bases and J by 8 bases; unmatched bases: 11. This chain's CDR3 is CASSYRSSGGDTQYF. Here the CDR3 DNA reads TGTGCCAGCAGTTACCGGTCTAGCGGAGGGGACACCCAGTACTTC.

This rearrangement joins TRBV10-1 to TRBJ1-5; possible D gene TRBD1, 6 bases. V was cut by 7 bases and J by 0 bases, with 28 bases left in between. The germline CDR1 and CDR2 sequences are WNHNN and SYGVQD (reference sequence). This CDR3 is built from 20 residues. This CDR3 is CASTYGSGDRLLYSNQPQHF. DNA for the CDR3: TGCGCCAGCACTTACGGTTCAGGGGATCGCCTGCTTTATAGCAATCAGCCCCAGCATTTT.